The 17 T cell receptor beta chains below were found in one sample sequenced in a study of shared clonotypes between healthy human individuals. TCRdb keeps only in-frame clones here, not all; method: immunoSEQ multiplex PCR. The sample lists 2 million to 3 million clones; 80% to 95% were seen once. The sample taken for sequencing was naive CD4+ T cells from PBMCs. Indicated subset: CD45RA+ positively selected. The receptor source for this set is a man aged 18 to 30 in good health. Some clones in this sample may be carry-over from other donors' samples.

This chain links TRBV6-1 with TRBJ2-5; possibly TRBD2 for D (6 bases). CDR1 is MNHNS and CDR2 is SASEGT in the germline V gene. There are 12 residues in the CDR3. CDR3 nucleotides: TGTGCGAGTGGGGGGTACCAAGAGACCCAGTACTTC. It codes for CASGGYQETQYF.

The chain is built from TRBV10-2 and TRBJ1-1, with 12 positions matching TRBD1. The junction had 13 bases not matched to a gene; V was cut back by 6 bases and J by 5 bases. The length of the CDR3 is 17 residues. Germline CDR1 WSHSY, CDR2 SAAADI. The CDR3 DNA reads TGCGCCAGCAGACCGGGACAGGGGGCAAAAGGTGGAACTGAAGCTTTCTTT. It translates to CASRPGQGAKGGTEAFF.

The chain recombines TRBV7-9 with TRBJ2-1; no clear D. The CDR3 has 11 amino acids. CDR1 is SEHNR, CDR2 FQNEAQ, per germline (reference sequence). The ends were cut back, 1 base at V and 10 bases at J, with 5 bases in the middle. The CDR3 sequence is CASSLDREQFF. In nucleotides, the CDR3 is TGTGCCAGCAGCTTAGACCGGGAGCAGTTCTTC.

The rearrangement uses TRBV4-1 and TRBJ2-3; D call uncertain. Trimming cost V 2 bases and J 2 bases, with 11 bases left between them. Germline loops: CDR1 MGHRA, CDR2 YSYEKL. CDR3 length equals 15 residues. This CDR3 is CASSQIDADTDTQYF. CDR3 nucleotide sequence: TGCGCCAGCAGCCAAATCGACGCAGACACAGATACGCAGTATTTT.

The rearrangement uses TRBV18 and TRBJ2-1; TRBD2 matches at 8 bases. After removal of 5 bases from V and 6 bases from J, the junction contained 9 bases not matched to a gene. CDR1 and CDR2 from the germline V gene are KGHSH and LQKENI. There are 15 residues in the CDR3. CDR3 coding DNA: TGTGCCAGCTCAGCGAAGAGGACTAGCATCAATGAGCAGTTCTTC. Its translation: CASSAKRTSINEQFF.

This clone showed up just once. The rearrangement uses TRBV5-4 and TRBJ2-1, with D unresolved. Per the germline V gene, CDR1 is SGHNT and CDR2 is YYREEE (reference sequence). Deletions cut 7 bases from V and 7 bases from J, with 15 bases between. This CDR3 is built from 13 residues. For the CDR3, the DNA is TGTGCCAGCGCCCCCGGTTTTGGAAATGAGCAGTTCTTC. Protein sequence: CASAPGFGNEQFF.

CDR3 nucleotide sequence: TGTGCCAGCAGTTTACGGGGTAGGGGCAATCAGCCCCAGCATTTT. Protein sequence: CASSLRGRGNQPQHF. The V gene is TRBV28, the J gene TRBJ1-5; D unclear. The CDR3 is 15 residues long. Germline CDR1 MDHEN, CDR2 SYDVKM. The V end lost 2 bases, the J end lost 2 bases, and 10 bases lay between the germline ends.

The CDR3 DNA sequence: TGTGCCAGCAGCTCCCGGGCCCTCGACGGGGGGCAGCCCCAGCATTTT. Its translation is CASSSRALDGGQPQHF. The chain has TRBV7-8 and TRBJ1-5; D perhaps matches TRBD1 (5 bases). With 4 bases removed from V and 7 bases from J, the gap between germline ends came to 20 bases. The CDR3 is 16 amino acids. CDR1 is SGHVS and CDR2 is FQNEAQ in the germline V gene.

The rearrangement joins TRBV29-1 to TRBJ2-1, with D possibly called TRBD1 or TRBD2 (5 bases each). This CDR3 is 16 amino acids long. Germline CDR1 reads SQVTM; CDR2 reads ANQGSEA. V was cut by 6 bases and J by 0 bases, with 18 bases left in between. CDR3 nucleotides: TGCAGCGTCAAAAACCGGGGACCGCACTCCTACAATGAGCAGTTCTTC. Protein product: CSVKNRGPHSYNEQFF.

The rearrangement links TRBV28 to TRBJ2-1, with 7 bases lining up with TRBD1. Unmatched junction bases numbered 7, after V lost 8 bases and J lost 6 bases. Germline CDR1 is MDHEN and CDR2 is SYDVKM. The CDR3 is 13 residues long. CDR3 amino acids: CASRPTGINEQFF. CDR3 DNA sequence: TGTGCCAGCCGGCCGACAGGGATCAATGAGCAGTTCTTC.

J is TRBJ2-1 and V is TRBV28; 8 bases line up with TRBD1. Trimming at V came to 6 bases and at J to 10 bases, leaving 11 bases not matched to a gene. Germline loops: CDR1 MDHEN, CDR2 SYDVKM. CDR3 size: 14 residues. The CDR3 DNA reads as TGTGCCAGCAGCAACCGACAGGGGCGCTGGGAGCAGTTCTTC. This translates into CASSNRQGRWEQFF.

The J gene is TRBJ2-7, the V gene TRBV5-1; 7 bases line up with TRBD1. The CDR3 runs to 14 residues. The V and J ends lost 4 bases and 4 bases, in that order; junction bases with no gene match: 8. Germline lookup yields CDR1 SGHRS and CDR2 YFSETQ. For the CDR3, the DNA is TGCGCCAGCAGCCAGGGGACAGCTTCTTACGAGCAGTACTTC. It encodes CASSQGTASYEQYF.

The genes are TRBV7-9 and TRBJ2-1, with 13 bases matching TRBD2. Germline lookup yields CDR1 SEHNR and CDR2 FQNEAQ (reference sequence). V shed 6 bases and J 4 bases; nucleotides not matched to a gene: 3. This CDR3 has 15 residues. The CDR3 loop reads CASRQLAGGYNEQFF. In DNA form, the CDR3 reads TGTGCCAGCAGGCAACTAGCGGGAGGGTACAATGAGCAGTTCTTC.

The V gene is TRBV7-9, the J gene TRBJ1-2; a weak D match, TRBD1 (5 bases). In germline, CDR1 is SEHNR, CDR2 FQNEAQ (reference sequence). The CDR3 runs 14 residues. The V end lost 5 bases, the J end lost 6 bases, and 16 bases lay between the germline ends. CDR3 residues: CASSEAGTHHGYTF. The CDR3 coding sequence is TGTGCCAGCAGCGAGGCCGGGACCCACCATGGCTACACCTTC.

The chain combines TRBV11-1 with TRBJ2-7, with 10 bases aligning to TRBD1. V was clipped by 2 bases and J by 9 bases; unmatched bases: 7. Per germline, CDR1 SGHAT and CDR2 FQDESV (reference sequence). The CDR3 spans 14 residues. The CDR3 DNA reads as TGTGCCAGCAGCTTAACGGGACAGGGGACTGGGCAGTACTTC. Protein product: CASSLTGQGTGQYF.

V and J are TRBV27 and TRBJ1-1; the D gene is possibly TRBD1 (5 bases). The CDR3 length is 15 residues. The V end was cut by 2 bases, the J end by 4 bases, with 14 bases between. The germline gives CDR1 MNHEY, CDR2 SMNVEV (reference sequence). Written as DNA, the CDR3 is TGTGCCAGCAGTTTAAACCCCCAGGGTCGCACTGAAGCTTTCTTT. Its translation: CASSLNPQGRTEAFF.

The rearrangement joins TRBV6-1 to TRBJ2-5, with unresolved D. Trimming took off 6 bases at V and 4 bases at J, with 9 bases between the two ends. The CDR3 totals 12 residues. Germline V gene lookup returns CDR1 MNHNS and CDR2 SASEGT. CDR3 in DNA: TGTGCCAGCAGCAGAAATGGAGAGACCCAGTACTTC. Translation gives CASSRNGETQYF.